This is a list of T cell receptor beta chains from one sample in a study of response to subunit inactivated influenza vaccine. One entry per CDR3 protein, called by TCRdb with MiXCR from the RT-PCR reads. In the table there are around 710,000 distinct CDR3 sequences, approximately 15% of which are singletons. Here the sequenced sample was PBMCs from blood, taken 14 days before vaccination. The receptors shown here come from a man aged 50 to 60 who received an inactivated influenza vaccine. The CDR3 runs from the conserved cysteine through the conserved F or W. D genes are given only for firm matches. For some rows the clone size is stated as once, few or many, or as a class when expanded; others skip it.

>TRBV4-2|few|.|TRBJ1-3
CASSQDRLEVLSGNTIYF
TGTGCCAGCAGCCAAGATCGTTTGGAGGTCCTCTCTGGAAACACCATATATTTT
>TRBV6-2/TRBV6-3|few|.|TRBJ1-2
CASSSGGARYTF
TGTGCCAGCAGCTCGGGTGGGGCGCGCTACACCTTC
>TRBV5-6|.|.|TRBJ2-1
CASNTGWNEQFF
TGTGCCAGCAACACCGGGTGGAATGAGCAGTTCTTC
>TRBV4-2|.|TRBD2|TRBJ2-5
CASSVRIGGEGTQYF
TGTGCCAGCAGCGTCAGGATAGGTGGGGAGGGGACCCAGTACTTC
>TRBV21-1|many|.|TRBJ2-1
CASSKSGGDSYNEQFF
TGTGCCAGCAGCAAATCCGGCGGGGACTCCTACAATGAGCAGTTCTTC
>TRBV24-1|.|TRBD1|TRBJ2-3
CATSRQGMSTDTQYF
TGTGCCACCAGTCGACAGGGGATGAGCACAGATACGCAGTATTTT
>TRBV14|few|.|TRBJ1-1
CASSQDPGREAFF
TGTGCCAGCAGCCAAGACCCGGGGCGCGAAGCTTTCTTT
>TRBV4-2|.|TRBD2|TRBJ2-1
CASSPGLADRNEQFF
TGTGCCAGCAGCCCGGGACTAGCCGACCGCAATGAGCAGTTCTTC
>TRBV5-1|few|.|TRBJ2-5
CASSLGFGREETQYF
TGCGCCAGCAGCTTGGGCTTCGGCAGAGAAGAGACCCAGTACTTC
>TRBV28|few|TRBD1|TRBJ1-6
CASSRDRAVSPLHF
TGTGCCAGCAGCCGCGACAGGGCGGTTTCACCCCTCCACTTT
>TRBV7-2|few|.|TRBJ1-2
CASSLGPGPGYTF
TGTGCCAGCAGCTTAGGGCCAGGTCCTGGCTACACCTTC
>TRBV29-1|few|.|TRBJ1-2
CSVDLQGFNYGYTF
TGCAGCGTTGATCTTCAGGGGTTTAACTATGGCTACACCTTC
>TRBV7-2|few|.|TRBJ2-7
CASSLSRIYEQYF
TGTGCCAGCAGCTTATCCCGGATCTACGAGCAGTACTTC
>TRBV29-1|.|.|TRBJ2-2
CSVGRDTGELFF
TGCAGCGTTGGCAGGGACACCGGGGAGCTGTTTTTT
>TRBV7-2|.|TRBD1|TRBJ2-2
CASQKQGTNSGELIF
TGTGCCAGCCAAAAACAGGGGACGAACTCCGGGGAGCTGATTTTT
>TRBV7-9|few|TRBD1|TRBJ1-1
CASSLAGGWNTEAFF
TGTGCCAGCAGCCTAGCAGGGGGCTGGAATACTGAAGCTTTCTTT
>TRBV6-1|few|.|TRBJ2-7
CASRFRAGGYEQYF
TGTGCCAGCAGATTCCGTGCCGGTGGCTACGAGCAGTACTTC
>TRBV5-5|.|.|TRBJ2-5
CASSLIPPQRQETQYF
TGTGCCAGCAGCTTGATCCCTCCGCAACGCCAAGAGACCCAGTACTTC
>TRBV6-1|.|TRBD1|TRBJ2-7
CASSEPGQGLYEQYF
TGTGCCAGCAGTGAACCGGGACAGGGGCTCTACGAGCAGTACTTC
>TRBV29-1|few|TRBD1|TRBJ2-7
CSVESNRGYEQYF
TGCAGCGTTGAGAGTAACAGGGGCTACGAGCAGTACTTC
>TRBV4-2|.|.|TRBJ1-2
CASSQELVLNYGYTF
TGTGCCAGCAGCCAAGAACTTGTCCTGAACTATGGCTACACCTTC
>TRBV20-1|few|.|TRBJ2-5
CSARTPGIGTQETQYF
TGCAGTGCTAGGACTCCAGGGATTGGCACACAAGAGACCCAGTACTTC
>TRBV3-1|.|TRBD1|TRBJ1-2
CASSQRQGSGYTF
TGTGCCAGCAGCCAACGACAGGGAAGTGGCTACACCTTC
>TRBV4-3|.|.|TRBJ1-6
CASSRDLEGGAPLHF
TGCGCCAGCAGCCGCGACCTCGAGGGGGGGGCCCCCCTCCACTTT
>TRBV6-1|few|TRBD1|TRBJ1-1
CASGGAGGSTEAFF
TGTGCCAGCGGGGGGGCAGGGGGCTCGACTGAAGCTTTCTTT
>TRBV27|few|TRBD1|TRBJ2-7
CASSADRGQPKEQYF
TGTGCCAGCAGTGCGGACAGGGGGCAGCCTAAAGAGCAGTACTTC
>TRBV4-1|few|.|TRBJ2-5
CASSQGGIGTQYF
TGCGCCAGCAGCCAAGGAGGAATCGGAACCCAGTACTTC
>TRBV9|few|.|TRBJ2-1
CASSVGGLSNEQFF
TGTGCCAGCAGCGTTGGTGGGCTAAGCAATGAGCAGTTCTTC
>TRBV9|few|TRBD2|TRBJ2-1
CASSVVGLALSYNEQFF
TGTGCCAGCAGCGTAGTGGGACTAGCGCTCTCCTACAATGAGCAGTTCTTC
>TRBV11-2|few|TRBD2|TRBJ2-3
CASSLRGRLAGGLDTQYF
TGTGCCAGCAGCTTGAGGGGCAGACTAGCGGGAGGTTTGGATACGCAGTATTTT
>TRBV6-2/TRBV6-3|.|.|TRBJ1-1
CASGDAEAFF
TGTGCCAGCGGAGACGCTGAAGCTTTCTTT
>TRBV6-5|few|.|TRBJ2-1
CASSYLSSDYSYNEQFF
TGTGCCAGCAGTTACTTGAGCTCGGACTACAGCTACAATGAGCAGTTCTTC
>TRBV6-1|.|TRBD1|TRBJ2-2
CASRGRDTGELFF
TGTGCCAGTAGGGGGCGGGACACCGGGGAGCTGTTTTTT
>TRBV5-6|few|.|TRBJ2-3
CASSLGRDRTDTQYF
TGTGCCAGCAGCTTGGGTAGGGACCGGACAGATACGCAGTATTTT
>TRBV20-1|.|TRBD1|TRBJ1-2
CSARDFGDSIGYTF
TGCAGTGCTAGAGATTTTGGGGACAGCATCGGCTACACCTTC
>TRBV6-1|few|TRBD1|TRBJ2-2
CASKRDRGYTGELFF
TGTGCCAGCAAAAGGGACAGGGGGTACACCGGGGAGCTGTTTTTT
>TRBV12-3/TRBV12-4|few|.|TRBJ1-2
CASTLLLSREINGYTF
TGTGCCAGCACCCTTCTCTTATCCAGGGAGATAAATGGCTACACCTTC
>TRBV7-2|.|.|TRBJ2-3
CASSRGGGVTQYF
TGTGCCAGCAGCCGAGGCGGGGGCGTTACGCAGTATTTT
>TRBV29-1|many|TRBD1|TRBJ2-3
CSVAKGGRTDTQYF
TGCAGCGTTGCCAAAGGGGGCCGGACAGATACGCAGTATTTT
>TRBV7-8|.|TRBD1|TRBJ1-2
CASSPRFPRGQELNYGYTF
TGTGCCAGCAGCCCCCGATTCCCCAGGGGGCAAGAACTTAACTATGGCTACACCTTC
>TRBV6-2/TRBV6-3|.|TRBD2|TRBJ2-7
CASSYYLAGGRFEQYF
TGTGCCAGCAGTTATTATCTAGCGGGAGGGAGGTTCGAGCAGTACTTC
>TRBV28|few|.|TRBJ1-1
CASSLRGEIPEAFF
TGTGCCAGCAGTTTGAGGGGAGAGATCCCTGAAGCTTTCTTT
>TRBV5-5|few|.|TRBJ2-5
CASSPIHGQETQYF
TGTGCCAGCAGCCCCATACACGGACAAGAGACCCAGTACTTC
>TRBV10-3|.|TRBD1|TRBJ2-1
CAISGQAGDEQFF
TGTGCCATCAGCGGACAGGCTGGGGATGAGCAGTTCTTC
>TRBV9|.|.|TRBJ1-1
CASSVAMGLGSPEAFF
TGTGCCAGCAGCGTAGCCATGGGGCTTGGGTCTCCTGAAGCTTTCTTT
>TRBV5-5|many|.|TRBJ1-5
CASSLGLYNQPQHF
TGTGCCAGCAGCTTGGGACTTTACAATCAGCCCCAGCATTTT
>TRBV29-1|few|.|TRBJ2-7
CSVEEAYEQYF
TGCAGCGTTGAAGAGGCCTACGAGCAGTACTTC
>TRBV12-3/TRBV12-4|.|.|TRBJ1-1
CASSFSGKAFF
TGTGCCAGCAGTTTTTCTGGAAAAGCTTTCTTT
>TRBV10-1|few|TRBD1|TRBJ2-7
CASNGTVAYEQYF
TGCGCCAGCAATGGGACAGTAGCATACGAGCAGTACTTC
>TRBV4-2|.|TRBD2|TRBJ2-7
CASSQELAGGSYEQYF
TGTGCCAGCAGCCAAGAGCTAGCGGGGGGCTCCTACGAGCAGTACTTC
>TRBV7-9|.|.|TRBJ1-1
CASSLTRLTEAFF
TGTGCCAGCAGCTTAACGAGGTTGACTGAAGCTTTCTTT
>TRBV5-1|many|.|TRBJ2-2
CASSLEALNTGELFF
TGCGCCAGCAGCTTGGAGGCGCTGAACACCGGGGAGCTGTTTTTT
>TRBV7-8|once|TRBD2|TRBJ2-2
CASSLVLAGRTGELFF
TGTGCCAGCAGCTTAGTGCTAGCGGGGCGCACCGGGGAGCTGTTTTTT
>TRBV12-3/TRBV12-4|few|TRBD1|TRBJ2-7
CASTDDREPYEQYF
TGTGCCAGCACCGACGACAGGGAACCCTACGAGCAGTACTTC